The rows below give T cell receptor beta chains drawn from one sample of a study of quantifying T cell responses using KT2 cells. TCRdb processed the UMI-ligation and nested PCR reads anew with MiXCR; each CDR3 protein has one entry. Among 25,000 to 35,000 distinct CDR3 sequences listed, less than 7.5% were seen once. The specimen sequenced was PBMCs spiked with cells of the T cell clone KT2. The receptors shown here come from a human donor. Each CDR3 is given with its conserved first and last residue. A D gene is named only where the DNA matches it firmly. A row's size may be missing; if present it is once, few, many or a size class.

CASSPSGSTEAFF	TGTGCCAGCTCACCCTCAGGGAGCACTGAAGCTTTCTTT	NA	NA	TRBV18	TRBJ1-1
CSSPAEAGGYEQYF	TGCAGTTCCCCGGCGGAGGCAGGGGGCTACGAGCAGTACTTC	TRBD1	few	TRBV20-1	TRBJ2-7
CSVESTSTDTQYF	TGCAGCGTTGAAAGCACTAGCACAGATACGCAGTATTTT	NA	many	TRBV29-1	TRBJ2-3
CAISDRRTSGILAAQFF	TGTGCCATCAGTGACCGTCGGACTAGCGGGATTTTGGCTGCGCAGTTCTTC	TRBD2	few	TRBV10-3	TRBJ2-1
CASSFLQSNTEAFF	TGTGCCAGCAGTTTCTTACAGTCCAACACTGAAGCTTTCTTT	NA	NA	TRBV12-3/TRBV12-4	TRBJ1-1
CASSLTFTSGGRTDTQYF	TGTGCCAGCAGCTTGACTTTCACTAGCGGGGGGCGTACAGATACGCAGTATTTT	TRBD2	NA	TRBV5-8	TRBJ2-3
CASSYSWDRVYNEQFF	TGTGCCAGCAGTTACTCGTGGGACAGGGTTTACAATGAGCAGTTCTTC	TRBD1	NA	TRBV6-2/TRBV6-3	TRBJ2-1
CASSHGLAGGPDTQYF	TGTGCCAGCAGCCACGGGCTAGCGGGAGGGCCCGATACGCAGTATTTT	TRBD2	few	TRBV12-3/TRBV12-4	TRBJ2-3
CASSEAGTSVAKNIQYF	TGTGCCAGCAGTGAGGCCGGGACTAGCGTCGCCAAAAACATTCAGTACTTC	TRBD2	many	TRBV6-1	TRBJ2-4
CASSLDLTSGTVRNTQYF	TGTGCCAGCAGCTTAGATCTTACTAGCGGGACAGTCAGAAATACGCAGTATTTT	TRBD2	few	TRBV11-3	TRBJ2-3
CAISESPGGGNTIYF	TGTGCCATCAGTGAGTCGCCAGGGGGAGGAAACACCATATATTTT	TRBD1	few	TRBV10-3	TRBJ1-3
CSVEGRHRDSVRNEQFF	TGCAGCGTTGAAGGCCGACACCGGGACAGTGTCCGCAATGAGCAGTTCTTC	TRBD1	many	TRBV29-1	TRBJ2-1
CSAREGQVTYNSPLHF	TGCAGTGCTAGAGAGGGACAGGTGACCTATAATTCACCCCTCCACTTT	TRBD1	many	TRBV20-1	TRBJ1-6
CASSRDIGEAFF	TGTGCCAGCAGCCGGGACATTGGTGAAGCTTTCTTT	NA	many	TRBV12-3/TRBV12-4	TRBJ1-1
CASSVAGNGQPQHF	TGTGCCAGCAGCGTAGCAGGGAACGGTCAGCCCCAGCATTTT	NA	many	TRBV9	TRBJ1-5
CASSLAGQLGDNEQFF	TGTGCCAGCAGCTTGGCGGGACAGTTGGGAGACAATGAGCAGTTCTTC	TRBD1	few	TRBV5-6	TRBJ2-1
CASSLGRTYEQYF	TGCGCCAGCAGCTTGGGGAGAACCTACGAGCAGTACTTC	NA	many	TRBV5-1	TRBJ2-7
CATGLAGGPKIDEQFF	TGTGCCACCGGACTAGCGGGAGGGCCTAAGATAGATGAGCAGTTCTTC	TRBD2	many	TRBV24-1	TRBJ2-1
CSVRQNNEKLFF	TGCAGCGTTCGCCAGAATAATGAAAAACTGTTTTTT	NA	many	TRBV29-1	TRBJ1-4
CASSLDGEPTSTDTQYF	TGTGCCAGCAGCTTAGACGGGGAACCTACTAGCACAGATACGCAGTATTTT	NA	many	TRBV7-9	TRBJ2-3
CASSVTHGNTIYF	TGTGCCAGCAGTGTGACTCATGGAAACACCATATATTTT	NA	NA	TRBV25-1	TRBJ1-3
CASSSRGTGELAGLLSSYNEQFF	TGTGCCAGCAGCTCACGGGGCACAGGGGAACTAGCGGGGCTCCTGAGCTCCTACAATGAGCAGTTCTTC	TRBD2	NA	TRBV11-2	TRBJ2-1
CSVEGVNYGYTF	TGCAGTGTCGAAGGGGTTAACTATGGCTACACCTTC	NA	many	TRBV20-1	TRBJ1-2
CASSFSQHEQYF	TGTGCCAGCAGTTTTAGTCAGCACGAGCAGTACTTC	NA	many	TRBV12-3/TRBV12-4	TRBJ2-7
CASSPNRFYNEQFF	TGTGCCAGCAGTCCCAACAGGTTTTACAATGAGCAGTTCTTC	NA	few	TRBV6-2/TRBV6-3	TRBJ2-1
CASSSQETQYF	TGTGCCAGCAGCTCCCAAGAGACCCAGTACTTC	NA	many	TRBV7-6	TRBJ2-5
CSVDGGRYEQYF	TGCAGCGTTGATGGGGGGCGCTACGAGCAGTACTTC	NA	many	TRBV29-1	TRBJ2-7
CSVIPRTTEAFF	TGCAGTGTCATCCCAAGAACTACTGAAGCTTTCTTT	NA	many	TRBV20-1	TRBJ1-1
CASSFSSGANVLTF	TGTGCCAGCAGCTTTAGCTCTGGGGCCAACGTCCTGACTTTC	NA	NA	TRBV7-8	TRBJ2-6
CASSEGRNPIVHGYTF	TGTGCCAGCAGTGAAGGGAGGAACCCGATTGTCCATGGCTACACCTTC	NA	many	TRBV6-1	TRBJ1-2
CASGTGERFF	TGTGCCAGCGGGACAGGGGAAAGGTTCTTC	TRBD1	NA	TRBV2	TRBJ2-1
CATSGQNRGGTGELFF	TGTGCCACCAGTGGCCAAAACAGGGGAGGGACCGGGGAGCTGTTTTTT	NA	NA	TRBV24-1	TRBJ2-2
CASSDPMGGYTF	TGTGCCAGCAGTGATCCGATGGGGGGCTACACCTTC	NA	NA	TRBV6-2/TRBV6-3	TRBJ1-2
CSAEAGTANSYEQYF	TGCAGTGCGGAGGCCGGGACAGCCAACTCCTACGAGCAGTACTTC	TRBD1	many	TRBV20-1	TRBJ2-7
CASSLGLVPETQYF	TGTGCCAGCAGCTTAGGATTGGTTCCAGAGACCCAGTACTTC	NA	NA	TRBV7-2	TRBJ2-5
CASSPRGGKKNTEAFF	TGCGCCAGCAGCCCCCGGGGAGGGAAGAAGAACACTGAAGCTTTCTTT	NA	many	TRBV5-1	TRBJ1-1
CASSAQGPASTDTQYF	TGTGCCAGCTCGGCACAGGGGCCTGCTAGCACAGATACGCAGTATTTT	TRBD1	few	TRBV18	TRBJ2-3
CASSRGRQGATGELFF	TGTGCCAGCAGCCGAGGGCGACAGGGAGCCACCGGGGAGCTGTTTTTT	TRBD1	few	TRBV3-1	TRBJ2-2
CASRLAGSRGQFF	TGTGCCAGCAGACTAGCGGGAAGTCGGGGGCAGTTCTTC	TRBD2	many	TRBV6-5	TRBJ2-1
CASSEADHSYNEQFF	TGTGCCAGCAGTGAAGCCGACCACTCCTACAATGAGCAGTTCTTC	NA	NA	TRBV6-1	TRBJ2-1
CSAKKSNQPQHF	TGCAGTGCTAAAAAGAGCAATCAGCCCCAGCATTTT	NA	many	TRBV20-1	TRBJ1-5
CASTLRDSYNQPQHF	TGTGCCAGCACCCTACGCGACAGTTACAATCAGCCCCAGCATTTT	NA	NA	TRBV12-1	TRBJ1-5
CASSPLDQTPPYGYTF	TGTGCCAGCAGTCCACTCGACCAGACACCCCCCTATGGCTACACCTTC	NA	many	TRBV6-2/TRBV6-3	TRBJ1-2
CAISLDHQEQYF	TGTGCCATCAGTCTAGACCACCAAGAGCAGTACTTC	NA	few	TRBV10-3	TRBJ2-7
CSAREGSGNNSPLHF	TGCAGTGCTAGAGAGGGAAGTGGGAATAATTCACCCCTCCACTTT	NA	many	TRBV20-1	TRBJ1-6
CASSEPGTGIREQFF	TGTGCCAGCAGTGAACCCGGGACAGGGATTAGGGAGCAGTTCTTC	TRBD1	NA	TRBV2	TRBJ2-1